The source of this TCR beta chain is a study of beta chain features in type 1 diabetes. With 6 bases clipped from V and 4 bases from J, the junction kept 5 bases outside the gene matches. Germline V gene data show CDR1 as MDHEN and CDR2 as SYDVKM. The CDR3 is 13 residues long. This clone was recorded a few times. The sample holds other DNA sequences that translate to the same CDR3. Investigators reverse transcribed all isolated RNA, so they sequenced expressed TCRB transcripts. TCRdb keeps only in-frame clones here, not all; method: immunoSEQ multiplex PCR. The sample lists about 360,000 clones; roughly 12% were seen once.

Input material: naive CD4+ T cells from blood. This chain joins TRBV28 and TRBJ1-2; 7 bases fit TRBD1. The sequence was collected from a man younger than 30 in good health. The CDR3 nucleotides are TGTGCCAGCAGGCCCGGGACAGCCTATGGCTACACCTTC. It is translated as CASRPGTAYGYTF.